One T cell receptor beta chain is described in this entry. This entry comes from a study of T cells in Graves' hyperthyroidism and ophthalmopathy. Germline V CDR1 and CDR2: LNHNV, YYDKDF (reference sequence). This CDR3 is built from 16 residues. Trimming took 0 bases from V and 2 from J, leaving 10 bases between them. RNA transcripts yielded amplified TCR beta CDR3 regions. The TCR CDR3 first-round RT-PCR relied on the HTBI primer set. Via MiXCR, TCRdb re-called the multiplex PCR reads, giving one row per CDR3 protein. The data show 92,000 or so distinct CDR3 sequences, over 50% seen once. The sample was blood. The TCR comes from a woman aged 40 to 49 with Graves' hyperthyroidism. The chain employs TRBV15 and TRBJ1-4, with D uncertain. This CDR3 reads CATSRDQENTNEKLFF. For the CDR3, the DNA is TGTGCCACCAGCAGAGATCAGGAGAACACTAATGAAAAACTGTTTTTT.